The clone carrying this T cell receptor (beta chain) appeared a few times. In germline, CDR1 is MNHEY, CDR2 SMNVEV (reference sequence). The CDR3 covers 13 residues. Trimming cost V 5 bases and J 4 bases, with 11 bases left between them. The sample is drawn from a study of shared T cell receptors in the human thymus. The protocol was immunoSEQ multiplex PCR, while the TCRdb copy is restricted to in-frame clones and leaves out a portion. The table has 500,000 to 850,000 clones, roughly 86% seen once. These same records also appear under a second study, on human thymus T cells. That report notes: Infants served as donors; they were healthy and Finnish and were having corrective surgery for congenital heart defects. Corrective cardiac operations yielded the resected thymus tissue. What appeared biased in thymic and blood repertoires was the usage of V and J genes. A high degree of thymic repertoire overlap among unrelated individuals was reported in related research.

This TCR came from a boy under three years old with a congenital heart defect. The sample was thymocytes. The genes are TRBV27 and TRBJ1-1; D gene ambiguous. CDR3 region: CASSPSNSTEAFF. The CDR3 DNA follows: TGTGCCAGCAGTCCTTCGAATAGCACTGAAGCTTTCTTT.